The text below deals with one T cell receptor beta chain. Its antigen is currently unknown. A clone one base away is much larger, so this may be a read error. The sample holds other DNA sequences that translate to the same CDR3. These data come from a study of shared clonotypes between healthy human individuals. Study in general: With ages of 18 to 49, the donors were a couple of women and a few men. CD4 naive and CD4 memory each took three plates per donor, while CD8 naive took two and CD8 memory one.

Authors' data handling: Junction-only immunoSEQ sequences carried no quality scores, so filtering differed. Repertoires were generated with immunoSEQ multiplex PCR, while TCRdb's copy carries only in-frame clones and drops some. That table gives V, J and clone size, and the DNA gave D and trimming. Of approximately 95,000 clones listed, approximately 61% were seen once; the top ten hold 45% to 50%. Study results and limitations: Clonotype sharing among donors was thought likely to change with sequencing depth.

The sequencing input was memory CD8+ T cells sorted from blood. Subset of the sample: CD45RO+ cells pooled with CCR7-negative TemRA cells. This clonotype originated in a man aged 30 to 45 in good health.

The CDR3 here is CASSFGTGGYEQYF. In DNA form, the CDR3 reads TGTGCCAGCAGTTTCGGGACAGGGGGCTACGAGCAGTACTTC. J is TRBJ2-7 and V is TRBV6-5; TRBD1 matches at 11 bases. From germline, CDR1 is MNHEY and CDR2 SVGAGI. The trim removed 4 bases at V and 3 bases at J, leaving 2 bases unmatched. There are 14 residues in the CDR3.